These 31 T cell receptor beta chains came from one sample sequenced in a study of blood T cell repertoires in COVID-19. The protocol was immunoSEQ multiplex PCR, while the TCRdb copy is restricted to in-frame clones and leaves out a portion. The table lists approximately 190,000 clones, about 86% of them singletons. The sequenced sample was PBMCs or T cells enriched from blood (not recorded which). The receptors shown here come from a man aged 35 to 55 who had recovered from COVID-19.

The CDR3 DNA sequence: TGTGCCAGCAAAGGGACAGCCAACTATGGCTACACCTTC. It yields the protein CASKGTANYGYTF. V is TRBV28 and J is TRBJ1-2; 7 bases map to TRBD1. Germline assignment: CDR1 MDHEN and CDR2 SYDVKM. This CDR3 has 13 residues. The junction had 4 bases not matched to a gene; V was cut back by 7 bases and J by 2 bases.

This clone was seen a handful of times. The identical CDR3 is also encoded by other nucleotide sequences in the sample. The gene calls are TRBV28 and TRBJ1-2; D is possibly TRBD1 (6 bases). The length of the CDR3 is 13 residues. Trimming cost V 2 bases and J 4 bases, with 8 bases left between them. The germline gives CDR1 MDHEN, CDR2 SYDVKM. The CDR3 protein is CASSLDRTYGYTF. In DNA, the CDR3 is TGTGCCAGCAGTTTAGACAGGACCTATGGCTACACCTTC.

DNA of the CDR3: TGTGCCAGCAGCCCCCCCGGGACAGGCCGAACCACCTATGGCTACACCTTC. This sequence encodes CASSPPGTGRTTYGYTF. The chain joins TRBV7-2 to TRBJ1-2; 8 nucleotides match TRBD1. In germline, CDR1 is SGHTA, CDR2 FQGNSA. This CDR3 contains 17 residues. With 5 bases clipped from V and 4 bases from J, the junction kept 15 bases outside the gene matches.

CDR3 bases: TGCGCCAGCAGCCAAGATAAGAGGACGGGAGGCTACACCTTC. Protein: CASSQDKRTGGYTF. This chain links TRBV4-1 with TRBJ1-2; unclear D gene. Trimming took off 0 bases at V and 8 bases at J, with 13 bases between the two ends. The CDR3 spans 14 residues. Germline CDR1 and CDR2: MGHRA and YSYEKL.

The chain has TRBV19 and TRBJ1-5, with D possibly matching TRBD1 (5 bases). V gave up 7 bases and J gave up 1 base, with 20 bases separating them. Germline CDR1 and CDR2: LNHDA and SQIVND (reference sequence). The CDR3 contains 17 residues. CDR3 amino acids: CASTGGARGRSNQPQHF. DNA for the CDR3: TGTGCCAGTACCGGAGGGGCCCGGGGACGCAGCAATCAGCCCCAGCATTTT.

This clone was detected a few times. This chain uses TRBV7-8 with TRBJ2-1; 9 nucleotides align to TRBD1. Trimming took 3 bases from V and 5 from J; bases not matched to a gene: 5. Germline-derived CDR1 and CDR2 are SGHVS and FQNEAQ. This CDR3 comprises 15 residues. The CDR3 DNA reads TGTGCCAGCAGCTTGCGGGACAGGGCCCACAATGAGCAGTTCTTC. Encoded protein: CASSLRDRAHNEQFF.

V usage is TRBV5-1 and J usage is TRBJ1-6, with D perhaps matching TRBD1 (6 bases). V lost 1 base and J lost 5, with 13 bases in between. Looked up from germline, CDR1 is SGHRS and CDR2 is YFSETQ. There are 16 residues in the CDR3. The DNA of the CDR3 is TGCGCCAGCAGCTTGCTTGGGACACCAGATAATTCACCCCTCCACTTT. It encodes CASSLLGTPDNSPLHF.

The genes are TRBV21-1 and TRBJ2-5; TRBD1 is the table's D call and was not checked against the DNA. TRBV21-1 is assigned pseudogene status. The CDR3 totals 16 residues. The CDR3 loop reads CASSKVTGTGTETQYF. CDR3 nucleotide sequence: TGTGCCAGCAGCAAAGTCACCGGGACAGGGACAGAGACCCAGTACTTC.

The chain joins TRBV5-1 to TRBJ1-6, with unresolved D. The length of the CDR3 is 13 residues. V lost 0 bases to trimming and J lost 10 bases, with 8 bases between them. Germline V gene lookup returns CDR1 SGHRS and CDR2 YFSETQ. The CDR3 sequence is CASSLEPKSPLHF. CDR3 sequence (DNA): TGCGCCAGCAGCTTGGAGCCAAAGTCACCCCTCCACTTT.

V gene TRBV28 combines with J gene TRBJ2-6, with 11 bases fitting TRBD1. The CDR3 contains 18 residues. With 4 bases clipped from V and 4 bases from J, the junction kept 9 bases outside the gene matches. Germline V lookup: CDR1 MDHEN, CDR2 SYDVKM. The DNA for the CDR3 is TGTGCCAGCAGTTCCTCGGGACAGGGGGTGTACGGGGCCAACGTCCTGACTTTC. This translates into CASSSSGQGVYGANVLTF.

This chain joins TRBV6-5 and TRBJ1-1; D gene ambiguous. From germline, CDR1 is MNHEY and CDR2 SVGAGI. This CDR3 comprises 10 residues. Deletions cut 7 bases from V and 11 bases from J, with 11 bases between. The CDR3 DNA follows: TGTGCCAGCAAGAGGAGGACGGCTTTCTTT. Protein sequence: CASKRRTAFF.

CDR3 in amino acids: CASSLTFNGGRTLFNTEAFF. In nucleotides, the CDR3 is TGTGCCAGCAGCTTAACATTTAACGGGGGGCGAACGCTTTTCAACACTGAAGCTTTCTTT. The chain carries TRBV13 and TRBJ1-1; possibly TRBD1 for D (6 bases). The length of the CDR3 is 20 residues. Germline CDR1 and CDR2: PRHDT and FYEKMQ (reference sequence). Trimming shortened V by 2 bases and J by 2 bases, and 27 bases separated the two germline ends.

The gene calls are TRBV3-1 (or the pseudogene TRBV3-2) and TRBJ2-5; maybe TRBD1 (5 bases). The V gene lost 6 bases and the J gene lost 5 bases, with 13 bases spanning the gap. The CDR3 has 13 amino acids. Germline V lookup: CDR1 LGHDT, CDR2 YNNKEL (reference sequence). CDR3 bases: TGTGCCAGCAGAAGGGGCAATGTGGAGACCCAGTACTTC. This gives the protein CASRRGNVETQYF.

The genes are TRBV3-1 (or the pseudogene TRBV3-2) and TRBJ1-1, with 7 bases identical to TRBD1. The trim removed 4 bases at V and 3 bases at J, leaving 11 bases unmatched. Germline lookup yields CDR1 LGHDT and CDR2 YNNKEL (reference sequence). This CDR3 comprises 16 residues. CDR3 residues: CASSPRAGGSYTEAFF. As DNA, the CDR3 is TGTGCCAGCAGCCCAAGGGCAGGGGGGTCTTACACTGAAGCTTTCTTT.

The V gene is TRBV7-4, the J gene TRBJ1-2; 7 nucleotides agree with TRBD1. V was pared by 6 bases and J by 4 bases, with 5 bases of the junction left unmatched. Germline V gene lookup returns CDR1 SGHVT and CDR2 SQSDAQ. This CDR3 has 13 residues. CDR3: CASRRGQLYGYTF. Written as DNA, the CDR3 is TGTGCCAGCAGGCGGGGACAGCTCTATGGCTACACCTTC. Full variable domain (outside the CDR3, taken from reference TRBV7-4 and TRBJ1-2): GAGVSQSPRYKVAKRGRDVALRCDSISGHVTLYWYRQTLGQGSEVLTYSQSDAQRDKSGRPSGRFSAERPERSVSTLKIQRTEQGDSAVYLCASRRGQLYGYTFGSGTRLTVV.

In DNA, the CDR3 is TGTGCCAGCAGTTTAGGGCGGGGCACAGATACGCAGTATTTT. Protein sequence: CASSLGRGTDTQYF. The rearrangement links TRBV6-5 to TRBJ2-3; TRBD2 might be the D (5 bases). The CDR3 runs 14 residues. Germline V lookup: CDR1 MNHEY, CDR2 SVGAGI. V was shortened by 4 bases and J by 1 base, with 9 bases between the two germline ends.

The chain combines TRBV9 with TRBJ1-6, with TRBD1 as a possible D gene (5 bases). The V gene lost 3 bases and the J gene lost 13 bases, with 14 bases spanning the gap. The CDR3 extends over 13 amino acids. Germline V gene data show CDR1 as SGDLS and CDR2 as YYNGEE. For the CDR3, the DNA is TGTGCCAGCAGCGCTTCAGGGAATAGGCCCCTCCACTTT. This codes for CASSASGNRPLHF.

The chain carries TRBV6-5 and TRBJ2-7, with 12 bases matching TRBD1. CDR1 MNHEY and CDR2 SVGAGI come from the germline V gene. The junction had 10 bases not matched to a gene; V was cut back by 6 bases and J by 7 bases. This CDR3 spans 15 amino acids. For the CDR3, the DNA is TGTGCCAGCAGCTACGGGGGACAGGGGGCGAATGAGCAGTACTTC. It specifies CASSYGGQGANEQYF.

The chain is built from TRBV28 and TRBJ1-2, with 10 bases identical to TRBD1. V shed 4 bases, J shed 7 bases, and the junction held 9 bases outside the gene matches. The CDR3 is 15 residues long. The germline V gene encodes CDR1 MDHEN and CDR2 SYDVKM. DNA for the CDR3: TGTGCCAGCAGTTCGGGGACAGGGGTAATGAGTGGCTACACCTTC. Its protein product is CASSSGTGVMSGYTF.

The V call is TRBV19, the J call TRBJ2-3; 9 nucleotides agree with TRBD2. The CDR3 totals 15 residues. V trimming: 3 bases; J trimming: 4 bases; junction bases outside the gene matches: 5. CDR1 is LNHDA and CDR2 is SQIVND in the germline V gene (reference sequence). The CDR3 sequence: CASSIRRGGADTQYF. CDR3 coding DNA: TGTGCCAGTAGTATTCGGCGGGGGGGCGCAGATACGCAGTATTTT.

V gene TRBV14 combines with J gene TRBJ2-7, with 9 bases fitting TRBD1. With V trimmed by 0 bases and J by 0 bases, 0 bases remained unmatched. Germline CDR1 reads SGHDN; CDR2 reads FVKESK. CDR3 size: 15 residues. The CDR3 is CASSQEGQGSYEQYF. The CDR3 nucleotides are TGTGCCAGCAGCCAAGAGGGACAGGGCTCCTACGAGCAGTACTTC.

This sequence joins TRBV11-2 and TRBJ1-2; TRBD1 might be the D (5 bases). Trimming took off 4 bases at V and 1 base at J, with 13 bases between the two ends. The CDR3 length is 15 residues. CDR1 SGHAT and CDR2 FQNNGV come from the germline V gene. CDR3 loop: CASSSIRQINYGYTF. CDR3 sequence (DNA): TGTGCCAGCAGCTCGATTCGACAGATTAACTATGGCTACACCTTC.

The chain uses TRBV5-1 and TRBJ1-1; 8 nucleotides line up with TRBD1. The CDR3 length is 14 residues. The ends lost 5 bases at V and 3 bases at J; junction bases unmatched: 6. Germline assignment: CDR1 SGHRS and CDR2 YFSETQ. The chain's CDR3 is CASRAPGGYTEAFF. For the CDR3, the DNA is TGCGCCAGCAGGGCCCCAGGGGGCTACACTGAAGCTTTCTTT.

The V gene is TRBV19, the J gene TRBJ2-2; maybe TRBD1 (5 bases). With 5 bases removed from V and 6 bases from J, the gap between germline ends came to 16 bases. Germline CDR1 LNHDA, CDR2 SQIVND (reference sequence). The CDR3 consists of 15 residues. The CDR3 loop reads CASSRQTEGSGELFF. The DNA of the CDR3 is TGTGCCAGTAGTCGACAGACAGAAGGTTCCGGGGAGCTGTTTTTT.

This rearrangement joins TRBV29-1 to TRBJ1-1; D is ambiguous. Trimming took off 5 bases at V and 0 bases at J, with 10 bases between the two ends. CDR1 and CDR2 from the germline V gene are SQVTM and ANQGSEA. This CDR3 is 13 amino acids long. CDR3 nucleotides: TGCAGCGTTTACGACACCCTGAACACTGAAGCTTTCTTT. Encoded protein: CSVYDTLNTEAFF.

This clone was detected a few times. The chain joins TRBV2 to TRBJ1-1; 7 bases fit TRBD1. The CDR3 is 14 amino acids. V trimming: 6 bases; J trimming: 5 bases; junction bases outside the gene matches: 9. The V gene's germline CDR1 is SNHLY and CDR2 FYNNEI. CDR3 amino acids: CASSDRAVTTEAFF. The CDR3 DNA is TGTGCCAGCAGCGACAGGGCAGTTACGACTGAAGCTTTCTTT.

The chain recombines TRBV19 with TRBJ2-2, with 8 bases aligning to TRBD2. Trimming removed 3 bases from V and 4 bases from J; junction bases left unmatched: 7. The CDR3 length is 16 residues. Germline CDR1 is LNHDA and CDR2 is SQIVND (reference sequence). The CDR3: CASSIAGGLPTGELFF. The CDR3 bases are TGTGCCAGTAGTATCGCGGGGGGCCTCCCCACCGGGGAGCTGTTTTTT.

The genes are TRBV28 and TRBJ1-1; TRBD1 might be the D (6 bases). CDR1 MDHEN and CDR2 SYDVKM come from the germline V gene. The CDR3 sequence is 15 residues long. The germline V and J ends were trimmed by 5 bases and 0 bases, with 13 bases remaining between them. CDR3 sequence (DNA): TGTGCCAGCAGTCTTACAGGGTTCCTGAACACTGAAGCTTTCTTT. Its protein is CASSLTGFLNTEAFF.

In its sample, this clone was seen once. J is TRBJ1-4 and V is TRBV4-1; possible D gene TRBD1, 6 bases. The CDR3 contains 15 residues. Looked up from germline, CDR1 is MGHRA and CDR2 is YSYEKL. V was clipped by 0 bases and J by 8 bases, with 13 bases between them. CDR3 sequence: CASSQDVPGVEKLFF. The CDR3 nucleotides read TGCGCCAGCAGCCAAGATGTACCAGGGGTCGAAAAACTGTTTTTT.

As for this clone: One end of the junction varies from germline; a read error may be responsible. V and J are TRBV7-9 and TRBJ1-2, with 7 nucleotides matching TRBD1. CDR1 and CDR2 from the germline V gene are SEHNR and FQNEAQ (reference sequence). This CDR3 is 10 amino acids long. CDR3 coding DNA: TGTGCCAGCAGCTTCGACAGGGCCTACTTC. It codes for CASSFDRAYF.

A remark on this clone: At the DNA level, this CDR3 is encoded by other sequences in the same sample as well. V gene TRBV3-1 (or the pseudogene TRBV3-2) combines with J gene TRBJ1-1; D unclear. CDR1 is LGHDT and CDR2 is YNNKEL in the germline V gene (reference sequence). Deletions cut 1 base from V and 5 bases from J, with 8 bases between. The CDR3 runs to 13 residues. CDR3 region: CASSQVGGTEAFF. In DNA form, the CDR3 reads TGTGCCAGCAGCCAAGTTGGAGGGACTGAAGCTTTCTTT.